This T cell receptor beta chain was sequenced for a study of shared clonotypes between healthy human individuals. CDR1 is KGHSY, CDR2 FQNENV, per germline. Trimming removed 0 bases from V and 7 bases from J, with 18 bases in between. CDR3 length: 16 amino acids. Sequenced by immunoSEQ multiplex PCR; TCRdb stores in-frame clones only, minus some. Among hundreds of thousands of clones, approximately 96% were seen once, and the ten largest hold around 0.1%. Positively selected for CCR7, the CD45RO-negative cells used as naive CD8 cells excluded terminally differentiated effector memory CD45RA+ cells. The source material was naive CD8+ T cells sorted from blood. This clonotype was sampled from a woman in her thirties in good health. V usage is TRBV16 and J usage is TRBJ1-1, with a possible D match to TRBD1 (6 bases). CDR3 residues: CASSQSRAGETGEAFF. The CDR3 DNA sequence: TGTGCCAGCAGCCAATCGAGGGCAGGGGAAACGGGTGAAGCTTTCTTT.